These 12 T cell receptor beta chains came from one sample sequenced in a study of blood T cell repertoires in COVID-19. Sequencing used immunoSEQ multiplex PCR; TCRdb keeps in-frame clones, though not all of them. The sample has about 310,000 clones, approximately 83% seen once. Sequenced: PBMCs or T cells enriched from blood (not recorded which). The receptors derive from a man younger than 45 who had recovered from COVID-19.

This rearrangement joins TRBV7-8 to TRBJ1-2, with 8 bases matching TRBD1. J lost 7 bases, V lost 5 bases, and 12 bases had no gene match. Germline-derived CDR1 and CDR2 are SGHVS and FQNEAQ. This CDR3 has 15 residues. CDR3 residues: CASSPILGTGGGYTF. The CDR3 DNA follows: TGTGCCAGCAGCCCCATCCTTGGGACAGGCGGTGGCTACACCTTC.

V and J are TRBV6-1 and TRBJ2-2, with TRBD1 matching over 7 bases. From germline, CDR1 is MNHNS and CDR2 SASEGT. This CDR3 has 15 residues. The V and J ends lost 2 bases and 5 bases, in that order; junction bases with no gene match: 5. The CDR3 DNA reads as TGTGCCAGCAGTGAATATAACAGGGGAACCGGGGAGCTGTTTTTT. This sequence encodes CASSEYNRGTGELFF.

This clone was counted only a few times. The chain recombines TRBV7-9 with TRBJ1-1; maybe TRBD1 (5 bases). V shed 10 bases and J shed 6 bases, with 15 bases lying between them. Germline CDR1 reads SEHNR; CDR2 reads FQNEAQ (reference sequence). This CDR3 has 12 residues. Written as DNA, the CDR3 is TGTGCCACCTTAGGGGCACCGGCTGAAGCTTTCTTT. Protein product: CATLGAPAEAFF.

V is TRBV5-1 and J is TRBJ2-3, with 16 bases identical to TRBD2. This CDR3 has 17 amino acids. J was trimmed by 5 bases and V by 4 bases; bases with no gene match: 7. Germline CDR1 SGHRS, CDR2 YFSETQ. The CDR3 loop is CASSLGTSGGALDTQYF. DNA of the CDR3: TGCGCCAGCAGCCTCGGGACTAGCGGGGGGGCTTTAGATACGCAGTATTTT.

Written as DNA, the CDR3 is TGCGCCAGCAGCACCCGGACAGGGAACTATGGCTACACCTTC. This sequence encodes CASSTRTGNYGYTF. The chain joins TRBV5-1 to TRBJ1-2; 8 bases fit TRBD1. CDR1 is SGHRS and CDR2 is YFSETQ in the germline V gene. The CDR3 is 14 amino acids. Trimming cost V 4 bases and J 2 bases; bases outside gene matches: 4.

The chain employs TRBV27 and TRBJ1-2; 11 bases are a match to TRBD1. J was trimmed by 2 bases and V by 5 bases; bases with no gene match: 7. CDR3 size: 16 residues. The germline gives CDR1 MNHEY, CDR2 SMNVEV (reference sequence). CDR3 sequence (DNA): TGTGCCAGCAGTAAGGGGACAGGGGGACTGAACTATGGCTACACCTTC. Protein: CASSKGTGGLNYGYTF.

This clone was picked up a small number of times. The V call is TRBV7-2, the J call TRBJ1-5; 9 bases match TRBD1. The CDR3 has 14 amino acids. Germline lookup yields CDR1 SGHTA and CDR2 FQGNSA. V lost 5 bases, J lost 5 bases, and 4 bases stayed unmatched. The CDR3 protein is CASSQTGGDQPQHF. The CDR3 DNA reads TGTGCCAGCAGCCAGACAGGGGGGGATCAGCCCCAGCATTTT. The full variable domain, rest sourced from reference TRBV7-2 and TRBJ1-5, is GAGVSQSPSNKVTEKGKDVELRCDPISGHTALYWYRQSLGQGLEFLIYFQGNSAPDKSGLPSDRFSAERTGGSVSTLTIQRTQQEDSAVYLCASSQTGGDQPQHFGDGTRLSIL.

In nucleotides, the CDR3 is TGTGCCAGCAGGGTAGGGGTGGGGCAGCCCCAGCATTTT. Its protein is CASRVGVGQPQHF. V usage is TRBV12-3 or TRBV12-4 and J usage is TRBJ1-5, with D possibly matching TRBD1 (5 bases). This CDR3 has 13 residues. Trimming pared 6 bases from V and 7 bases from J, leaving 13 bases between.

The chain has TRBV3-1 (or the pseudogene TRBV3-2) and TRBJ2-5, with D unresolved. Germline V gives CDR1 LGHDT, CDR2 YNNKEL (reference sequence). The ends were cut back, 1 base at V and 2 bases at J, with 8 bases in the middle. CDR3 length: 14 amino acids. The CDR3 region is CASSQGLPQETQYF. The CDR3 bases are TGTGCCAGCAGCCAAGGACTTCCGCAAGAGACCCAGTACTTC.

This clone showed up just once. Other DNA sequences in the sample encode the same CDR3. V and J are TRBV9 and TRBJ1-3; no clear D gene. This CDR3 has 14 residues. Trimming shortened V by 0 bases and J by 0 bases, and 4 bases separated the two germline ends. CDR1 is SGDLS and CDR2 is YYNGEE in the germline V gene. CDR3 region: CASSVDNSGNTIYF. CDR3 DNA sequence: TGTGCCAGCAGCGTAGACAACTCTGGAAACACCATATATTTT.

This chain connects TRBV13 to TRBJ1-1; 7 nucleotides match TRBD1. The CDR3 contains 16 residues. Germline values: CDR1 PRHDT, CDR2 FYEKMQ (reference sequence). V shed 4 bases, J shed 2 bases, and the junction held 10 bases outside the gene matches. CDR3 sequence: CASSSPTGASNTEAFF. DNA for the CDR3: TGTGCCAGCAGCTCACCCACAGGGGCCTCAAACACTGAAGCTTTCTTT.

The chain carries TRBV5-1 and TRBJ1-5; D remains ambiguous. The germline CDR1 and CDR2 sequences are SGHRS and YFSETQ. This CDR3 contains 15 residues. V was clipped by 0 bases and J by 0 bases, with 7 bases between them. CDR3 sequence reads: CASSLGGDSNQPQHF. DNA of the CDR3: TGCGCCAGCAGCTTGGGCGGGGATAGCAATCAGCCCCAGCATTTT.